The source of this TCR beta chain is a study of T cell responses to AZD1222 COVID-19 vaccine. Looking at the study overall: Second doses were pooled across both intervals (about 4 or about 12 weeks).

The V gene lost 6 bases and the J gene lost 3 bases, with 9 bases spanning the gap. This CDR3 is built from 13 residues. The germline V gene encodes CDR1 SEHNR and CDR2 FQNEAQ (reference sequence). This clone was seen repeatedly, ten times or more. Its antigen is unknown. The table came from immunoSEQ multiplex PCR; TCRdb's copy has only in-frame clones and leaves some out. The sample consists of around 110,000 clones, roughly 90% of them appearing once. General study points: Clonal diversity was possibly underestimated, and white British individuals and females predominated among donors.

The chain has TRBV7-9 and TRBJ1-5; D not certain. This TCR derives from an adult in good health. Sample: peripheral blood, taken on day 0 of AZD1222 vaccination. The CDR3 protein is CASSWSDNQPQHF. The CDR3 nucleotides are TGTGCCAGCAGTTGGTCTGACAATCAGCCCCAGCATTTT.